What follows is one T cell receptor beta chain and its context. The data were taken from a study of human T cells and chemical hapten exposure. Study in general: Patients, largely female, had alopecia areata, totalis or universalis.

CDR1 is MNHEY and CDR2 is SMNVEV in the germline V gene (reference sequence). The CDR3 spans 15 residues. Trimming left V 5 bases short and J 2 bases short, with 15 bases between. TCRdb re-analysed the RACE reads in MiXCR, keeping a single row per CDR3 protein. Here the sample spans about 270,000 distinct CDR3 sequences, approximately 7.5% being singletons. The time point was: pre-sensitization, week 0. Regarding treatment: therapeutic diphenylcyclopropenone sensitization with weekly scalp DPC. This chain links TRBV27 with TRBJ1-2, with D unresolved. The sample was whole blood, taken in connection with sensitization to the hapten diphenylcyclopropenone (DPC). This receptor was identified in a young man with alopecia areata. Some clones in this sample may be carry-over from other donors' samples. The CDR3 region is CASSPNPPSNYGYTF. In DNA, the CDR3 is TGTGCCAGCAGTCCTAATCCTCCTTCGAACTATGGCTACACCTTC.